This T cell receptor (beta chain) was documented in a study of blood T cells in healthy people across ages (dated by TCRdb to the mid-2010s). About the investigation overall: In model experiments, template switching captured about one uniquely barcoded TCR beta cDNA molecule for every two T cells. The study measured age-related changes in TCR beta repertoire diversity using deep sequencing normalized with unique cDNA molecular identifiers. The donors were split into four age groups: young (average about 15 years), middle-aged (roughly 40), aged (over 55) and long-lived (approximately 80). To avoid experimental bias, donors of different ages were spread randomly across the sequencing lanes. The study analyzed two additional independent replicas of 1 million unique cDNA reads from the same blood draw for two donors, one aged 18 to 30 and one aged 80 or older. The paper as a whole reports these results and caveats: Estimates of total diversity based on one million sequenced T cells were regarded as lower bounds and as underestimates. Compared with the aged group, more naive CD4+ T cells, fewer expanded clones and increased TCR diversity were shown by the long-lived group, suggesting age selection. As age increased, observed TCR beta diversity per million T cells dropped in a roughly linear way, and a significant reduction was already evident by age about 40. There was a strong correlation between observed TCR beta diversity and the percentage of naive T cells measured by flow cytometry. Since profiling was done on bulk unsorted PBMCs, naive and antigen-experienced compartments could not be conclusively compared. The CMV infection status of donors was not known, potentially confounding age-related changes in expanded clonotypes.

Per the germline V gene, MDHEN is the CDR1 and SYDVKM is the CDR2. V and J are truncated by 7 bases and 2 bases respectively, leaving an intervening sequence of 8 bases. The CDR3 has 12 amino acids, counting the end cysteine and phenylalanine. Only the CDR3 portion is preserved as DNA: 36 bases, with reading frame beginning at the first base. To prepare the library, 5' RACE was applied. The instrument was an Illumina HiSeq 2500. A second PCR of about 6 to 12 cycles was run with a J-beta primer mix and a sample-barcoded 5' primer. A template-switch 5' adaptor carrying 12 random nucleotides introduced a unique molecular identifier onto each TCR beta cDNA molecule. Each sample yielded at least 2.5 million CDR3-containing paired-end reads. All of the RNA was converted into first-strand cDNA using the Mint cDNA synthesis kit, with a TRBC-specific oligonucleotide serving as the primer. All cDNA was treated with uracil-DNA glycosylase and then went through a first 18-cycle PCR with the universal primers M1SS and BC2_uni_R. The study's processing was this. For normalization, 1 million high-quality reads, each with a distinct molecular identifier, were randomly selected from each sample. Reads sharing molecular identifiers were discarded rather than binned into consensus sequences. MiTCR, with a Q25 quality threshold and the strictest error-elimination algorithm, was used for CDR3 identification, clonotype clustering and error correction. A nonparametric unseen species model with Euler transformation was used to estimate a lower bound on total TCR beta diversity. The public reads were run again by TCRdb, first through fastp at Q25 and then through MiXCR, and only productive beta chains were kept. A single entry per CDR3 protein holds the most common genes and DNA from its merged rows. The V and J calls and clone size are TCRdb's, not the authors'. The sample includes about 2 million distinct CDR3 sequences, with 49% observed a single time. Over 2% of the sample belongs to the ten largest clones.

The donors were a few dozen Caucasian individuals from Russia, aged 6 to 90 years, who were systemically healthy. Each donor gave about 11 milliliters of peripheral blood, drawn into EDTA-treated Vacutainer tubes. Ficoll-Paque density-gradient centrifugation was used to isolate PBMCs, with at least 6 million per sample. Trizol reagent was used to extract total RNA from the PBMCs, yielding at least 6 micrograms per sample. For every donor, flow cytometry on a PBMC aliquot measured the percentage of naive CD45RAhigh/CD27high T cells. With respect to this clonotype: What this receptor recognizes is not known. No quality values exist for individual bases; no much larger clone is one base distant.

The chain is assembled from TRBV28 and TRBJ1-2, with no D gene named confidently. The TCR sequence derives from a woman in her forties in good health. Sequenced material: blood. This receptor has the CDR3 CASTDGNYGYTF. In nucleotides, the sequence is TGTGCCAGCACGGACGGAAACTATGGCTACACCTTC.